This TCR beta chain came from a study of Graves' ophthalmopathy and Graves' hyperthyroidism (dated by TCRdb to about 2018). About the investigation overall: Peripheral blood was collected at initial diagnosis, before any treatment. TCR beta repertoire signatures were used to distinguish Graves' ophthalmopathy from Graves' hyperthyroidism and to predict progression to ophthalmopathy. In total, 135 blood samples were TCR-sequenced: under 45 ophthalmopathy, some 72 hyperthyroidism and some 17 hyperthyroidism-to-ophthalmopathy patients. A discovery set of 95 to 100 patients (approximately 45 ophthalmopathy, about 55 stable hyperthyroidism) was enrolled to explore V-J signatures distinguishing ophthalmopathy from hyperthyroidism. For independent validation, a separate cohort was made up of 18 hyperthyroidism patients plus 17 patients who later progressed from hyperthyroidism to ophthalmopathy. In over 5 hyperthyroidism patients, the T-cell repertoire of thyroid tissue was compared with the T-cell repertoire of blood. After sampling, hyperthyroidism patients received methimazole starting at 30 mg daily, and ophthalmopathy patients received high-dose intravenous methylprednisolone. The paper as a whole reports these results and caveats: In validation, the model predicted ophthalmopathy progression with less than 71% sensitivity and about 77% specificity; some 13 predicted patients were CT-confirmed with GO in a median of approximately 6.5 months. Ophthalmopathy was separated from stable hyperthyroidism by the 13-signature model with more than 85% sensitivity and roughly 83% specificity in cross-validation and with 80%/75% in the test set. No statistical method was used to set the sample size in advance, and the investigators knew which group each participant was assigned to. Most of the expanded thyroid clonotypes with a frequency above 0.001 were also detected in blood, and it was suggested that the thyroid immune response may be reflected by blood repertoires.

The V and J ends are trimmed by 2 bases and 4 bases, leaving 12 bases between them. CDR1 and CDR2 (LNHNV, YYDKDF) derive from the germline V gene (reference sequence). The CDR3 contains 16 residues, cysteine and phenylalanine counted. The sequence is cut down to CDR3 DNA, 48 bases in frame from base 1. For repertoire sequencing, TCR beta CDR3 regions were amplified from RNA transcripts. The first round was an RT-PCR using HTBI primers with the Qiagen OneStep RT-PCR kit, and this first round was followed by a second-round multiplex PCR, then size selection and purification. Libraries were sequenced on an Illumina HiSeq2000 using paired-end 100 bp reads. For the original study's pipeline: Reads were processed with SOAPnuke, discarding reads with adapters, uncalled bases, mean Phred below 15, or no exact constant-primer or identifier match. COPE v1.2.5 was used to merge high-quality paired reads. Each unique nucleotide sequence was defined as a clonotype, and clonotypes were aligned to IMGT TRB V, D and J references with MiTCR v1.1. Analysis was restricted to V-J combinations with a frequency above 0.0001, which covered 98% to 99.2% of repertoires. A TCR clonal expansion and chaos score per V-J combination was defined as the ratio of F50 clonal expansion to chaos observed in the TCRdist matrix. Welch's t-statistics and random forest were used to reduce features to about a dozen V-J combinations, which were fed into a naive Bayes classifier. The similarity between thyroid and blood repertoires was quantified using the Morisita-Horn index. TCRdb ran its own pipeline on the public reads, namely fastp trimming at Q25 and MiXCR clone calling, and kept in-frame beta chains. Rows with one shared CDR3 protein collapse into an entry with the most common genes and DNA. The V and J calls were not made by the authors but by TCRdb's processing. The sample table records hundreds of thousands of distinct CDR3 sequences; roughly two fifths of these occur just once. Over 2.5% of the sample rests with the top ten.

Patients with ophthalmopathy had moderately to severely active disease, with a Clinical Activity Score of 3 or more, a NOSPECS grade of 4 or more, and a disease duration of less than 3 months. Anyone with other autoimmune diseases, uncontrolled infections, pregnancy or lactation was excluded from the study. Clinical symptoms, serum thyroxine, TRAb, thyroid ultrasound and orbital computed tomography were used for diagnosis. Using Ficoll-Paque density gradient centrifugation, PBMCs were isolated from approximately 11 ml of fresh peripheral blood. Trizol reagent was used to extract the total RNA, and its quality was then checked on an Agilent 2100 Bioanalyzer. As for this clonotype: Its antigen remains unidentified. The record has no base qualities; no much larger clone is one base away.

This sequence originates from an adult man with Graves' ophthalmopathy. The receptor chain draws on TRBV15 and TRBJ2-6; TRBD1 is possibly the D segment (6 matching bases). Sequenced: peripheral blood. The nucleotide sequence reads TGTGCCACCAGCAGAAGTTGGGGGACAGGGGCCAACGTCCTGACTTTC. Its amino acids are CATSRSWGTGANVLTF.